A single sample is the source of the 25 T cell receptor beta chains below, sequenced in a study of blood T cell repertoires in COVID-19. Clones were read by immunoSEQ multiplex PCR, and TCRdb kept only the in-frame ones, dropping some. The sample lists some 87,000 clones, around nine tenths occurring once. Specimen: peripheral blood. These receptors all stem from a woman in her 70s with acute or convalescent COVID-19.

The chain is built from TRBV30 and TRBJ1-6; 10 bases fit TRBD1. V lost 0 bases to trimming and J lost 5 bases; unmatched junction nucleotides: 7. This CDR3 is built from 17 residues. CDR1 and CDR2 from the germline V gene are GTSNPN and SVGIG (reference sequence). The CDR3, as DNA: TGTGCCTGGAGTGTACAAGGGGGACAGGGGAATAATTCACCCCTCCACTTT. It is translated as CAWSVQGGQGNNSPLHF. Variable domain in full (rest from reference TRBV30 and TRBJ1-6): SQTIHQWPATLVQPVGSPLSLECTVEGTSNPNLYWYRQAAGRGLQLLFYSVGIGQISSEVPQNLSASRPQDRQFILSSKKLLLSDSGFYLCAWSVQGGQGNNSPLHFGNGTRLTVT.

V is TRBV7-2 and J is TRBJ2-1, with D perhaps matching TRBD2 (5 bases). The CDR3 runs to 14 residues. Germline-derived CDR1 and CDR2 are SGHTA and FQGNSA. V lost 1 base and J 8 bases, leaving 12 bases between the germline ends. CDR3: CASSLVPGVDEQFF. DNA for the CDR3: TGTGCCAGCAGCTTAGTGCCCGGGGTCGATGAGCAGTTCTTC.

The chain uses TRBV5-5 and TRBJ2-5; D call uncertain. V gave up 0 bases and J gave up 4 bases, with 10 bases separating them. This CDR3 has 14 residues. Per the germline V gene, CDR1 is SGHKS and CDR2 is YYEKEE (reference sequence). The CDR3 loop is CASSLEAYGETQYF. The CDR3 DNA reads TGTGCCAGCAGCTTGGAAGCATATGGAGAGACCCAGTACTTC.

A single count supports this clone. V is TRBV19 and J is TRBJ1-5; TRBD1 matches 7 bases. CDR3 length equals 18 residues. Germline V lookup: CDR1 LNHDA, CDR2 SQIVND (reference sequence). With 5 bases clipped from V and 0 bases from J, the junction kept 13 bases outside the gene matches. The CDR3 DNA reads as TGTGCCAGTAGTGCCTCCGGGACAGCAATTTATAGCAATCAGCCCCAGCATTTT. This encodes CASSASGTAIYSNQPQHF.

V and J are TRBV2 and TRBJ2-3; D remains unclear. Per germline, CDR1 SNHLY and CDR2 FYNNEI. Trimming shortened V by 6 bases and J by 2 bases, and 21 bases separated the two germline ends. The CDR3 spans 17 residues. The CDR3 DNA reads TGTGCCAGCAGCCTCGGTTCTTGGGCAGGCCTCACAGATACGCAGTATTTT. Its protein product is CASSLGSWAGLTDTQYF.

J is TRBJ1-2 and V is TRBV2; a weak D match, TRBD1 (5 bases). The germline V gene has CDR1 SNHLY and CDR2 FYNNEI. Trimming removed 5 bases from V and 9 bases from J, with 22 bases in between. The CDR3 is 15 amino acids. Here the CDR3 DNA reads TGTGCCAGCAGTTATACTCCAGGGTCCGGGTCGCGCTACACCTTC. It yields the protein CASSYTPGSGSRYTF.

The CDR3 is CSVDVRTSGSLGELFF. DNA for the CDR3: TGCAGCGTTGATGTGAGGACTAGCGGGAGTCTCGGGGAGCTGTTTTTT. The chain combines TRBV29-1 with TRBJ2-2, with 13 bases aligning to TRBD2. This CDR3 is built from 16 residues. Per the germline V gene, CDR1 is SQVTM and CDR2 is ANQGSEA. The V gene end was trimmed by 3 bases and the J gene end by 7 bases; junction bases not matched to a gene: 8.

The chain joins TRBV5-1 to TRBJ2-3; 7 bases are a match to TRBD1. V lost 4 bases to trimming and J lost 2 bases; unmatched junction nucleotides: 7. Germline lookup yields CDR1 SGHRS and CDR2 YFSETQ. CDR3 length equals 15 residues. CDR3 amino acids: CASSPMTGTTDTQYF. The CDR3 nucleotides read TGCGCCAGCAGCCCAATGACAGGGACCACAGATACGCAGTATTTT.

CDR3 in amino acids: CASSQGSGPNYGYTF. CDR3 nucleotide sequence: TGTGCCAGCAGCCAAGGTTCAGGCCCCAACTATGGCTACACCTTC. The chain links TRBV3-1 (or the pseudogene TRBV3-2) to TRBJ1-2; no clear D gene. This CDR3 has 15 residues. Germline V lookup: CDR1 LGHDT, CDR2 YNNKEL (reference sequence). V lost 1 base and J 2 bases, leaving 11 bases between the germline ends.

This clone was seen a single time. The CDR3 nucleotides read TGTGCCAGCAGCCTTCGTACAGGGACAGTGGACCAGTTATACAATGAGCAGTTCTTC. Amino acids: CASSLRTGTVDQLYNEQFF. This chain links TRBV7-9 with TRBJ2-1; 7 nucleotides agree with TRBD1. The V gene's germline CDR1 is SEHNR and CDR2 FQNEAQ (reference sequence). This CDR3 has 19 amino acids. J was trimmed by 4 bases and V by 5 bases; bases with no gene match: 20.

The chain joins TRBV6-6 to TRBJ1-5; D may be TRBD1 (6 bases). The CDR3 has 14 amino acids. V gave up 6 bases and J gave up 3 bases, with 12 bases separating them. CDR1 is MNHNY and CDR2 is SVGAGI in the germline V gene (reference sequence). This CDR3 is CASSPQGINQPQHF. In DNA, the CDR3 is TGTGCCAGCAGCCCCCAGGGGATCAATCAGCCCCAGCATTTT.

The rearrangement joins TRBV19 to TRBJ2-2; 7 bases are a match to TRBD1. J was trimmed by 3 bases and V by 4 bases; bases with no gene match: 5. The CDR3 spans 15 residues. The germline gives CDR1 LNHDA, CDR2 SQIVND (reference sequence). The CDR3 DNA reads TGTGCCAGTAGTAAGGGACAGCTCCACACCGGGGAGCTGTTTTTT. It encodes CASSKGQLHTGELFF.

The CDR3 here is CASSPDRTNTGELFF. The CDR3 DNA sequence: TGTGCCAGCTCACCGGACAGGACGAACACCGGGGAGCTGTTTTTT. The chain couples TRBV18 to TRBJ2-2, with 7 positions matching TRBD1. J gave up 0 bases and V 3 bases, and 1 base lay outside the gene matches. Germline CDR1 is KGHSH and CDR2 is LQKENI. There are 15 residues in the CDR3.

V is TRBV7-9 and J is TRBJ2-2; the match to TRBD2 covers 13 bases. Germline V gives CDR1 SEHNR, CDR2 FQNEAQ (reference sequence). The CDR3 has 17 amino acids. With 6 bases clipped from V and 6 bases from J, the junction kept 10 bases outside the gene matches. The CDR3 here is CASSPTSGGPESGELFF. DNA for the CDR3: TGTGCCAGCAGTCCGACTAGCGGGGGGCCCGAATCCGGGGAGCTGTTTTTT.

In DNA, the CDR3 is TGTGCCAGCAGCCCCCACGGGAATGAGCAGTTCTTC. Its translation is CASSPHGNEQFF. V gene TRBV9 combines with J gene TRBJ2-1; D ambiguous. Germline-derived CDR1 and CDR2 are SGDLS and YYNGEE. V lost 4 bases to trimming and J lost 7 bases, with 9 bases between them. The CDR3 consists of 12 residues.

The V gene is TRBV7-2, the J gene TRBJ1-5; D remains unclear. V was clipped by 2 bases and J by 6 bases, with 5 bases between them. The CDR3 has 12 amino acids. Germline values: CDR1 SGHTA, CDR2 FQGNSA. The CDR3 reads CASSLRGQPQHF. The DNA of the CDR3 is TGTGCCAGCAGCTTAAGAGGTCAGCCCCAGCATTTT. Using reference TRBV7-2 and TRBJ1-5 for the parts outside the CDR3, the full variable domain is GAGVSQSPSNKVTEKGKDVELRCDPISGHTALYWYRQSLGQGLEFLIYFQGNSAPDKSGLPSDRFSAERTGGSVSTLTIQRTQQEDSAVYLCASSLRGQPQHFGDGTRLSIL.

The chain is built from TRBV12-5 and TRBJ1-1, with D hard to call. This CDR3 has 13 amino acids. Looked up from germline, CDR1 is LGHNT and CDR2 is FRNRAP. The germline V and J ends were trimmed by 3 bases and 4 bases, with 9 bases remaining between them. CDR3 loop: CASGFDRSTEAFF. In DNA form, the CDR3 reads TGTGCTAGTGGTTTTGACCGGAGCACTGAAGCTTTCTTT.

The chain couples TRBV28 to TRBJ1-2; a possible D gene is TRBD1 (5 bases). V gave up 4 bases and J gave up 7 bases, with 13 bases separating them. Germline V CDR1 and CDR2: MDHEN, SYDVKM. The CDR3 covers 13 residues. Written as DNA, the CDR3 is TGTGCCAGCAGTTCACAATCAGGGCTTGGCTACACCTTC. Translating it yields CASSSQSGLGYTF.

CDR3 sequence (DNA): TGTGCCAGCAGCGTCGATGGGGGGGCCCAACTCTACTACAATGAGCAGTTCTTC. This encodes CASSVDGGAQLYYNEQFF. V and J are TRBV9 and TRBJ2-1; a possible D gene is TRBD2 (7 bases). V lost 2 bases and J 3 bases, leaving 21 bases between the germline ends. This CDR3 is built from 18 residues. The V gene's germline CDR1 is SGDLS and CDR2 YYNGEE.

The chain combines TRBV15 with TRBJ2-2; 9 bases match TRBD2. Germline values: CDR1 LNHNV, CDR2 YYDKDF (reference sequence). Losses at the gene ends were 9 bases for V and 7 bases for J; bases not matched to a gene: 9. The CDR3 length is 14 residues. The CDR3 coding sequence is TGTGCCACTGGGAGCGGGGGGCGGGGCGGGGAGCTGTTTTTT. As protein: CATGSGGRGGELFF.

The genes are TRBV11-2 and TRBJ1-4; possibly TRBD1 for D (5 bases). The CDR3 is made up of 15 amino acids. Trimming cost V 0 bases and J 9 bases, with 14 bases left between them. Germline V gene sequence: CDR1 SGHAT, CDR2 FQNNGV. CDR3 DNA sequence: TGTGCCAGCAGCTTAGAAAGGGGAGGGACCAAAAAACTGTTTTTT. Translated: CASSLERGGTKKLFF.

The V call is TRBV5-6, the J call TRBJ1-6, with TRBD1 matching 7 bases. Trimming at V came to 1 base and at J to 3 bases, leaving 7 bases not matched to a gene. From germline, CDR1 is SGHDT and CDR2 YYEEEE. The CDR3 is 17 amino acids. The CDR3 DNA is TGTGCCAGCAGCTTGCTTGGTCAGGGGGGCTATAATTCACCCCTCCACTTT. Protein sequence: CASSLLGQGGYNSPLHF.

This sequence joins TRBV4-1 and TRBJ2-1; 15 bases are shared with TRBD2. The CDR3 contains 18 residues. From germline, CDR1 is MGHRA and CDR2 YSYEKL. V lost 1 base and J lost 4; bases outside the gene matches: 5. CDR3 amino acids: CASSQVPGLAGGYNEQFF. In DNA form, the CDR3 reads TGCGCCAGCAGCCAAGTACCGGGACTAGCGGGGGGTTACAATGAGCAGTTCTTC.

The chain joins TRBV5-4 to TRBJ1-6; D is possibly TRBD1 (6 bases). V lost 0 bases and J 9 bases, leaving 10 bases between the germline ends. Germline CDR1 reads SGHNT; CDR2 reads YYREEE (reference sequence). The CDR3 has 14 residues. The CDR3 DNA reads TGTGCCAGCAGCTTGGGACAGGTTCGTTCACCCCTCCACTTT. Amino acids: CASSLGQVRSPLHF.

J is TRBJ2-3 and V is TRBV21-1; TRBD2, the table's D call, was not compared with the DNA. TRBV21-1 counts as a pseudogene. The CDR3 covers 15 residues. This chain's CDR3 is CASSTRPRETDTQYF. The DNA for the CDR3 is TGTGCCAGCAGCACCCGCCCCCGGGAGACAGATACGCAGTATTTT.